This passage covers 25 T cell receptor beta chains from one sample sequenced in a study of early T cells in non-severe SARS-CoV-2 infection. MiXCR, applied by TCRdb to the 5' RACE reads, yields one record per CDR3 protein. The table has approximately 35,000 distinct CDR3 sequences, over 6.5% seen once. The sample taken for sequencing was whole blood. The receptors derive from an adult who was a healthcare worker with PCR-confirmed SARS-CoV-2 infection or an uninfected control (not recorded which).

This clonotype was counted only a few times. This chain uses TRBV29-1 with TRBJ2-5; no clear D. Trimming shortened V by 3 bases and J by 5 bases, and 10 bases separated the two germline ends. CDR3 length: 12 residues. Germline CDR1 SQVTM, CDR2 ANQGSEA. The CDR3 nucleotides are TGCAGCGTTGACGTGGTGGATGAGACCCAGTACTTC. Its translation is CSVDVVDETQYF.

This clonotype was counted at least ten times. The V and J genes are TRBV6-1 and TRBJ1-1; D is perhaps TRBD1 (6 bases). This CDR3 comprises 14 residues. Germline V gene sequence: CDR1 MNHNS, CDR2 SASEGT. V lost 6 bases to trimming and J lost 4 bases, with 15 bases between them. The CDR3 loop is CASRGRGDATEAFF. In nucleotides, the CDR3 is TGTGCCAGCAGAGGAAGGGGGGATGCCACTGAAGCTTTCTTT.

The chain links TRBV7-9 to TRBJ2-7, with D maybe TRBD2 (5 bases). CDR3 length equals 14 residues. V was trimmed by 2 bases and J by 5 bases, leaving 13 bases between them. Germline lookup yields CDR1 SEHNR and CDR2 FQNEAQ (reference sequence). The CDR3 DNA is TGTGCCAGCAGCTTATTTCTCGCCGGGAACGAGCAGTACTTC. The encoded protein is CASSLFLAGNEQYF. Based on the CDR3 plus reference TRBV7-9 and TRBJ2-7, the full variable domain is DTGVSQNPRHKITKRGQNVTFRCDPISEHNRLYWYRQTLGQGPEFLTYFQNEAQLEKSRLLSDRFSAERPKGSFSTLEIQRTEQGDSAMYLCASSLFLAGNEQYFGPGTRLTVT.

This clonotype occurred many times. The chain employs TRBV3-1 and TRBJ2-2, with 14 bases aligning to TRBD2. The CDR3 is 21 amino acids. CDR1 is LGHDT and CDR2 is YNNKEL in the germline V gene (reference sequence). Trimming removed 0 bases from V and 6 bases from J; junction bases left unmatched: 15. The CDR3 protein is CASSQEIKGLAGEGVAGELFF. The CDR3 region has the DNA TGTGCCAGCAGCCAAGAAATAAAGGGACTAGCGGGAGAAGGTGTTGCCGGGGAGCTGTTTTTT.

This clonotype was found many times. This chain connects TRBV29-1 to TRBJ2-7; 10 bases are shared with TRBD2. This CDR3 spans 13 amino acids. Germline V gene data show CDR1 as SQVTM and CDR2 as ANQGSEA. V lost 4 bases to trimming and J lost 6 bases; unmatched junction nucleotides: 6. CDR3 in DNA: TGCAGCGTTGGACGGCTAGCGGGAGTCGAGCAGTACTTC. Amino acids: CSVGRLAGVEQYF.

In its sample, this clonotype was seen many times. CDR3 nucleotides: TGCAGTGCTATAGGGACAGGGCCCCAAGAGACCCAGTACTTC. The encoded protein is CSAIGTGPQETQYF. The rearrangement uses TRBV20-1 and TRBJ2-5, with 9 bases matching TRBD1. The V and J ends lost 4 bases and 1 base, in that order; junction bases with no gene match: 4. Looked up from germline, CDR1 is DFQATT and CDR2 is SNEGSKA (reference sequence). The CDR3 length is 14 residues.

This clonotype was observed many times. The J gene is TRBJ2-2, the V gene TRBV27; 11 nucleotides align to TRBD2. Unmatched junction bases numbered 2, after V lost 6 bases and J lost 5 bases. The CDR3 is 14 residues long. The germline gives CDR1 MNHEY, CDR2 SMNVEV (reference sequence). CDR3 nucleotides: TGTGCCAGCAGGGGGACTAGCGGTACCGGGGAGCTGTTTTTT. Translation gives CASRGTSGTGELFF.

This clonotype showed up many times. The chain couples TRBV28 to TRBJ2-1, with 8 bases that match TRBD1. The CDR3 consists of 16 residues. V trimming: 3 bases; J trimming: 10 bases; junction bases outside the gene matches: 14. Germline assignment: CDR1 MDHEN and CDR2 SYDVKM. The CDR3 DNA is TGTGCCAGCAGTTTCTACGGCAGGGGGCAGGTAGGCGAGCAGTTCTTC. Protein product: CASSFYGRGQVGEQFF. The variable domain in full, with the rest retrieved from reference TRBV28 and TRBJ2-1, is DVKVTQSSRYLVKRTGEKVFLECVQDMDHENMFWYRQDPGLGLRLIYFSYDVKMKEKGDIPEGYSVSREKKERFSLILESASTNQTSMYLCASSFYGRGQVGEQFFGPGTRLTVL.

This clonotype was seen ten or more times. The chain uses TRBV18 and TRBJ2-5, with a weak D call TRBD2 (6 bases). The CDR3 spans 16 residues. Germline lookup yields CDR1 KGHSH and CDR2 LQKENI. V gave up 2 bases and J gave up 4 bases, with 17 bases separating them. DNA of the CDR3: TGTGCCAGCTCACCATCTTCCCGACTAGAGGTAGAGACCCAGTACTTC. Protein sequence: CASSPSSRLEVETQYF.

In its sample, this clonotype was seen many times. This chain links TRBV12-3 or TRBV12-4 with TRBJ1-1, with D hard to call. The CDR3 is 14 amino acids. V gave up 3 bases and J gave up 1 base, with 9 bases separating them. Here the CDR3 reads CASSLRPANTEAFF. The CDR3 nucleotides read TGTGCCAGCAGTTTGAGACCAGCGAACACTGAAGCTTTCTTT.

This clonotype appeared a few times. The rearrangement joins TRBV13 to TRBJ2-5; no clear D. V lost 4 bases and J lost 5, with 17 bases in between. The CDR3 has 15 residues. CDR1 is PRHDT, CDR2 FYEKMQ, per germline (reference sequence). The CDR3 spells CASSSTLTVSETQYF. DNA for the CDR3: TGTGCCAGCAGCTCGACCCTTACCGTGAGTGAGACCCAGTACTTC. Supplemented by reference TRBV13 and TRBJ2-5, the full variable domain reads AAGVIQSPRHLIKEKRETATLKCYPIPRHDTVYWYQQGPGQDPQFLISFYEKMQSDKGSIPDRFSAQQFSDYHSELNMSSLELGDSALYFCASSSTLTVSETQYFGPGTRLLVL.

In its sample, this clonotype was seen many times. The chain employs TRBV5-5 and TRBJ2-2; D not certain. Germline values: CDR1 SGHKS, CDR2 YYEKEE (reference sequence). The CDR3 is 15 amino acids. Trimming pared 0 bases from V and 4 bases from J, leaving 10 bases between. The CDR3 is CASSLAFGATGELFF. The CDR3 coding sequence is TGTGCCAGCAGCTTGGCCTTCGGAGCCACCGGGGAGCTGTTTTTT.

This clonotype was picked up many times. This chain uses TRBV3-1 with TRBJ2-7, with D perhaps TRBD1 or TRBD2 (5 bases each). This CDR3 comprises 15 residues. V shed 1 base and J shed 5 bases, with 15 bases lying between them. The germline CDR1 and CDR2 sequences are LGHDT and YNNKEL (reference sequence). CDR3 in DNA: TGTGCCAGCAGCCAAGGGGGACCCCACTCGGACGAGCAGTACTTC. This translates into CASSQGGPHSDEQYF.

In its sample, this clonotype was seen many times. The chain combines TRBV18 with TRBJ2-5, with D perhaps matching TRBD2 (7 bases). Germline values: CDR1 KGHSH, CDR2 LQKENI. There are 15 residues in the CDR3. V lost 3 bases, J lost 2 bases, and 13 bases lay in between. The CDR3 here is CASSPVGGPQETQYF. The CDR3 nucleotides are TGTGCCAGCTCACCGGTCGGGGGGCCGCAAGAGACCCAGTACTTC.

CDR3 in DNA: TGTGCCAGCAGTGACCTGCAGGGGAGAGGAAAACTGTTTTTT. Amino acid sequence: CASSDLQGRGKLFF. The chain links TRBV2 to TRBJ1-4, with a weak D call TRBD1 (6 bases). Trimming removed 3 bases at V and 10 bases at J, with 15 bases between. Germline CDR1 SNHLY, CDR2 FYNNEI. The CDR3 is made up of 14 amino acids.

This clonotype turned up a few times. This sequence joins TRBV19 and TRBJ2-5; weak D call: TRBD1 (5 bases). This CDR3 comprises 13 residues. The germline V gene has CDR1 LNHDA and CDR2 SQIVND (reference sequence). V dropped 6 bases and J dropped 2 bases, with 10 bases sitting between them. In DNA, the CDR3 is TGTGCCAGTAGCCCGACAGAACAAGAGACCCAGTACTTC. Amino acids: CASSPTEQETQYF.

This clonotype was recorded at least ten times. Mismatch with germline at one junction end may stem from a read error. The CDR3 loop is CVSSGNSGRVHEQFF. The DNA of the CDR3 is TGTGTCAGCAGCGGAAATAGCGGGAGGGTCCATGAGCAGTTCTTC. The J gene is TRBJ2-1, the V gene TRBV3-1, with 11 bases lining up with TRBD2. CDR1 is LGHDT and CDR2 is YNNKEL in the germline V gene (reference sequence). The CDR3 length is 15 residues.

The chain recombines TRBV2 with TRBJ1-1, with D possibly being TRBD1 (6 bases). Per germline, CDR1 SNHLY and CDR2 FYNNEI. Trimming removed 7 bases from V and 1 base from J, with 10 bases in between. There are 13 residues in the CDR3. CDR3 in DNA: TGTGCCAGCAAGATAGGGGGGAACACTGAAGCTTTCTTT. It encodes CASKIGGNTEAFF.

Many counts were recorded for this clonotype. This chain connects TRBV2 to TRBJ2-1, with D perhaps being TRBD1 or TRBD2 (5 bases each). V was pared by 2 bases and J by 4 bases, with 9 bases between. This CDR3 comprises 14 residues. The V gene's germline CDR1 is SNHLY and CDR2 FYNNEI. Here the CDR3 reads CASSEWDAYNEQFF. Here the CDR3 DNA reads TGTGCCAGCAGTGAATGGGACGCTTACAATGAGCAGTTCTTC.

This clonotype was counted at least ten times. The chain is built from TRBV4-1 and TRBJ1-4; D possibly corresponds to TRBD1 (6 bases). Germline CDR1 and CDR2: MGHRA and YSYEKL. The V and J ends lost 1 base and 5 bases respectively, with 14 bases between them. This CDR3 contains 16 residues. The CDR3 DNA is TGCGCCAGCAGCCAAGGGGGTGGGACACCAAATGAAAAACTGTTTTTT. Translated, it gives CASSQGGGTPNEKLFF.

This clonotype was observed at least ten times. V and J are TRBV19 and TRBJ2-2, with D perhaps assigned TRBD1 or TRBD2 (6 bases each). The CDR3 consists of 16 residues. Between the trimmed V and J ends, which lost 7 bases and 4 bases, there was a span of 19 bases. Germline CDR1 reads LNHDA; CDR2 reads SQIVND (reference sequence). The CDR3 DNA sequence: TGTGCCAGTACCCCACCCGGGGGCGGGCGCACCGGGGAGCTGTTTTTT. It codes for CASTPPGGGRTGELFF. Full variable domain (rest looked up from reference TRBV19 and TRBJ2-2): DGGITQSPKYLFRKEGQNVTLSCEQNLNHDAMYWYRQDPGQGLRLIYYSQIVNDFQKGDIAEGYSVSREKKESFPLTVTSAQKNPTAFYLCASTPPGGGRTGELFFGEGSRLTVL.

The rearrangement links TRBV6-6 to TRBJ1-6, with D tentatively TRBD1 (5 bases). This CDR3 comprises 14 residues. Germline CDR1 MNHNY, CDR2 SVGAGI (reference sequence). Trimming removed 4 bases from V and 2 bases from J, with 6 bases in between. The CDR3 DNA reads TGTGCCAGCAGTTCACAGGCCTATAATTCACCCCTCCACTTT. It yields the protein CASSSQAYNSPLHF.

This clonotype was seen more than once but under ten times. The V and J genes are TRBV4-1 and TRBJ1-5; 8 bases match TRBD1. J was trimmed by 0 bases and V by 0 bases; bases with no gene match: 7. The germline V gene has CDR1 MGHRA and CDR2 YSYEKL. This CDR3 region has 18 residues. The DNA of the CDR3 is TGCGCCAGCAGCCAAGATGGGACAGGATATTATAGCAATCAGCCCCAGCATTTT. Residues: CASSQDGTGYYSNQPQHF.

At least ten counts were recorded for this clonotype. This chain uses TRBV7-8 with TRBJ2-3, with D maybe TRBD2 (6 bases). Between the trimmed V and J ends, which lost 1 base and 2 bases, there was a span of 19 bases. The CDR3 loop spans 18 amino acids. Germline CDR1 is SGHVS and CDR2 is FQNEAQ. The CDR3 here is CASSLGVGAGIVTDTQYF. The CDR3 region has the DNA TGTGCCAGCAGCTTAGGGGTTGGGGCGGGAATTGTCACAGATACGCAGTATTTT.

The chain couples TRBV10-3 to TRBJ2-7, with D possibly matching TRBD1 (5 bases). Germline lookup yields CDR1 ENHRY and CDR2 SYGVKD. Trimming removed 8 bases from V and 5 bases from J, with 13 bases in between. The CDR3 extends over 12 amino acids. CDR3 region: CAIGRVLDEQYF. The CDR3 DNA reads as TGTGCCATCGGCAGGGTACTCGACGAGCAGTACTTC.